These 12 T cell receptor beta chains came from one sample sequenced in a study of OX40 agonist ivuxolimab in advanced cancers. The assay was immunoSEQ multiplex PCR, and TCRdb's table has in-frame clones only and misses some. The sample has about 77,000 clones, about 85% seen once. The specimen comprised CD4+ or CD8+ T cells sorted from blood, sampled in a trial of the OX40 agonist ivuxolimab. The receptors here all came from an adult with an advanced solid tumor such as melanoma, head and neck, liver or kidney cancer.

With regard to this clone: This sample also contains other DNA sequences that code for the same CDR3. The chain combines TRBV9 with TRBJ2-6; D is ambiguous. Trimming took off 2 bases at V and 1 base at J, with 7 bases between the two ends. The V gene's germline CDR1 is SGDLS and CDR2 YYNGEE. The CDR3 has 15 residues. CDR3 protein: CASSVLPSGANVLTF. The CDR3 DNA reads as TGTGCCAGCAGCGTGCTACCGTCTGGGGCCAACGTCCTGACTTTC.

Worth noting for this clone: Other DNA sequences in this specimen translate into the identical CDR3. The chain is built from TRBV15 and TRBJ1-2, with 10 bases identical to TRBD1. V gave up 1 base and J gave up 3 bases; unmatched junction bases: 5. The CDR3 spans 16 residues. In germline, CDR1 is LNHNV, CDR2 YYDKDF (reference sequence). CDR3 sequence reads: CATSRGLGQGDYGYTF. DNA for the CDR3: TGTGCCACCAGCAGAGGATTAGGACAGGGGGACTATGGCTACACCTTC.

The chain combines TRBV9 with TRBJ2-6; TRBD2 agrees at 8 bases. Trimming took 7 bases from V and 0 from J; bases not matched to a gene: 3. Germline V lookup: CDR1 SGDLS, CDR2 YYNGEE. The CDR3 length is 15 residues. CDR3 sequence: CASGGGNSGANVLTF. CDR3 bases: TGTGCCAGCGGCGGGGGGAACTCTGGGGCCAACGTCCTGACTTTC.

V gene TRBV13 combines with J gene TRBJ1-1; 9 nucleotides line up with TRBD1. The germline V gene has CDR1 PRHDT and CDR2 FYEKMQ (reference sequence). The CDR3 has 14 residues. The V and J ends lost 3 bases and 10 bases, in that order; junction bases with no gene match: 9. CDR3 residues: CASSFTGGILPAFF. The CDR3 nucleotides are TGTGCCAGCAGCTTCACAGGGGGCATACTCCCAGCTTTCTTT.

The chain couples TRBV5-6 to TRBJ2-1; 7 nucleotides agree with TRBD2. Germline CDR1 SGHDT, CDR2 YYEEEE. The trim removed 0 bases at V and 13 bases at J, leaving 7 bases unmatched. The CDR3 covers 13 residues. The CDR3 coding sequence is TGTGCCAGCAGCTTGGAGCGAACGGGGGGTCAGTTCTTC. It codes for CASSLERTGGQFF.

The chain recombines TRBV4-2 with TRBJ2-5; possibly TRBD2 for D (6 bases). Germline V gene sequence: CDR1 LGHNA, CDR2 YNFKEQ. V gave up 0 bases and J gave up 9 bases, with 17 bases separating them. This CDR3 is built from 15 residues. CDR3 nucleotides: TGTGCCAGCAGCCAAGAGTACGCGGGATCTAGGGCCCAGTACTTC. Its translation is CASSQEYAGSRAQYF.

CDR3 nucleotide sequence: TGTGCCAGCAGCAAAGTGAGATGTTTCTGGGGGGAAAACACTGAAGCTTTCTTT. The encoded protein is CASSKVRCFWGENTEAFF. This sequence joins TRBV21-1 and TRBJ1-1. TRBV21-1 is a known pseudogene. The CDR3 consists of 18 residues.

This sequence joins TRBV6-6 and TRBJ1-5, with 8 positions matching TRBD1. This CDR3 region has 15 residues. With 5 bases clipped from V and 5 bases from J, the junction kept 8 bases outside the gene matches. Germline V gene data show CDR1 as MNHNY and CDR2 as SVGAGI (reference sequence). CDR3: CASSPGQGRDQPQHF. The CDR3 region has the DNA TGTGCCAGCAGTCCCGGACAGGGTAGGGATCAGCCCCAGCATTTT.

The V and J genes are TRBV14 and TRBJ1-2; 7 nucleotides align to TRBD1. Germline loops: CDR1 SGHDN, CDR2 FVKESK. CDR3 size: 15 residues. With 0 bases clipped from V and 4 bases from J, the junction kept 5 bases outside the gene matches. Here the CDR3 reads CASSQDNDRAYGYTF. Here the CDR3 DNA reads TGTGCCAGCAGCCAAGATAACGACAGGGCCTATGGCTACACCTTC. Full variable domain (remainder filled in from reference TRBV14 and TRBJ1-2): EAGVTQFPSHSVIEKGQTVTLRCDPISGHDNLYWYRRVMGKEIKFLLHFVKESKQDESGMPNNRFLAERTGGTYSTLKVQPAELEDSGVYFCASSQDNDRAYGYTFGSGTRLTVV.

The J gene is TRBJ1-2, the V gene TRBV5-4, with D possibly TRBD1 on 6 matching bases. The CDR3 covers 14 residues. V shed 3 bases and J shed 3 bases, with 12 bases lying between them. CDR1 and CDR2 from the germline V gene are SGHNT and YYREEE (reference sequence). The CDR3 spells CASSSAGAHYGYTF. The CDR3 nucleotides are TGTGCCAGCAGCTCCGCGGGGGCGCACTATGGCTACACCTTC.

This clone was detected a few times. The V call is TRBV28, the J call TRBJ1-5; D unclear. The CDR3 runs 13 residues. Germline V CDR1 and CDR2: MDHEN, SYDVKM. The DNA for the CDR3 is TGTGCATCCAGAGCTTATAACAATCAGCCCCAGCATTTT. This gives the protein CASRAYNNQPQHF.

This chain uses TRBV5-1 with TRBJ2-1; 7 nucleotides match TRBD2. Germline V gives CDR1 SGHRS, CDR2 YFSETQ. CDR3 length: 16 amino acids. V dropped 1 base and J dropped 2; count of bases not matched to a gene: 6. The CDR3 loop reads CASSLTQAGPYNEQFF. In DNA form, the CDR3 reads TGCGCCAGCAGCTTGACCCAAGCGGGACCCTACAATGAGCAGTTCTTC.